Sequencing of this T cell receptor beta chain was carried out in a study of technical replicates of blood from a handful of donors. V lost 2 bases and J 2 bases, leaving 10 bases between the germline ends. This CDR3 has 15 residues. Germline loops: CDR1 SGHTA, CDR2 FQGNSA. The table came from immunoSEQ multiplex PCR; TCRdb's copy has only in-frame clones and leaves some out. The table includes approximately 50,000 clones, 94% detected once. V and J are TRBV7-2 and TRBJ1-3, with a tentative D call TRBD1 (5 bases). Sequencing was carried out using T cells isolated from PBMCs. The clonotype was recovered from a human donor in good health. The CDR3 reads CASSLQGLAGNTIYF. The CDR3 DNA follows: TGTGCCAGCAGCTTACAGGGTCTGGCTGGAAACACCATATATTTT. Using reference TRBV7-2 and TRBJ1-3 for the parts outside the CDR3, the full variable domain is GAGVSQSPSNKVTEKGKDVELRCDPISGHTALYWYRQSLGQGLEFLIYFQGNSAPDKSGLPSDRFSAERTGGSVSTLTIQRTQQEDSAVYLCASSLQGLAGNTIYFGEGSWLTVV.